This T cell receptor (beta chain) was sequenced in a study of cytomegalovirus exposure and HLA in healthy donors. Study-level findings and limits: Fewer N-insertions than the approximately 680-donor mean were reportedly shown by an Asian-associated ancestry cluster in a later analysis. Later work found that TCR association rates differed between HLA loci; DRB1 had the most and HLA-C the fewest.

PCR used 60 Vbeta primers and 13 Jbeta primers. Data came from immunoSEQ multiplex PCR; TCRdb stores just in-frame clones and leaves some out. The repertoire holds about 130,000 clones, with 65% to 80% as singletons. This CDR3 comprises 16 residues. The germline V gene encodes CDR1 SGHVS and CDR2 FQNEAQ. V lost 1 base to trimming and J lost 6 bases; unmatched junction nucleotides: 10. Points on this clone: Its specificity is not known.

The sample was PBMCs. The chain uses TRBV7-8 and TRBJ2-7; 9 nucleotides match TRBD1. This receptor was taken from a human donor in good health. CDR3 protein: CASSLENRGTGPEQYF. CDR3 nucleotide sequence: TGTGCCAGCAGCTTAGAGAACCGCGGGACAGGGCCCGAGCAGTACTTC.